Presented here are 17 T cell receptor beta chains from one specimen sequenced in a study of blood T cell repertoires in COVID-19. The protocol was immunoSEQ multiplex PCR, while the TCRdb copy is restricted to in-frame clones and leaves out a portion. The table lists approximately 140,000 clones, over 75% of them singletons. Sequenced: peripheral blood. The receptors derive from a man aged 55 to 70 with active or convalescent COVID-19.

In its sample, this clone was seen a few times. V gene TRBV7-8 combines with J gene TRBJ2-2; D is perhaps TRBD1 (5 bases). The germline V gene has CDR1 SGHVS and CDR2 FQNEAQ. CDR3 length: 15 amino acids. V shed 1 base and J shed 3 bases, with 9 bases lying between them. The CDR3 coding sequence is TGTGCCAGCAGCTTAGGCAGGGCAGACACCGGGGAGCTGTTTTTT. Its translation: CASSLGRADTGELFF. Based on the CDR3 plus reference TRBV7-8 and TRBJ2-2, the full variable domain is GAGVSQSPRYKVAKRGQDVALRCDPISGHVSLFWYQQALGQGPEFLTYFQNEAQLDKSGLPSDRFFAERPEGSVSTLKIQRTQQEDSAVYLCASSLGRADTGELFFGEGSRLTVL.

This chain connects TRBV2 to TRBJ2-5; 16 positions match TRBD2. Germline loops: CDR1 SNHLY, CDR2 FYNNEI. The V segment lost 5 bases and the J segment 2 bases; nucleotides outside the gene matches: 8. The CDR3 has 18 residues. The CDR3 nucleotides read TGTGCCAGCAGTTCACCGGGACTAGCGGGGGGGGCACAAGAGACCCAGTACTTC. It encodes CASSSPGLAGGAQETQYF.

Note on this clone: The sample contains more than one DNA sequence encoding this CDR3. The chain recombines TRBV6-5 with TRBJ1-6; 7 bases are shared with TRBD1. The CDR3 is 14 residues long. Germline-derived CDR1 and CDR2 are MNHEY and SVGAGI. V lost 6 bases and J lost 5; bases outside the gene matches: 4. The CDR3 region is CASSRGQDNSPLHF. For the CDR3, the DNA is TGTGCCAGCAGCCGAGGACAGGATAATTCACCCCTCCACTTT.

The CDR3 DNA sequence: TGTGCCGCCGGCGGGACTAGCGCAGATACGCAGTATTTT. This translates into CAAGGTSADTQYF. This rearrangement joins TRBV24-1 to TRBJ2-3; 10 nucleotides align to TRBD2. CDR1 and CDR2 (germline): KGHDR, SFDVKD. V lost 12 bases to trimming and J lost 4 bases; unmatched junction nucleotides: 6. The CDR3 sequence is 13 residues long.

The chain recombines TRBV29-1 with TRBJ2-7; no clear D. Germline loops: CDR1 SQVTM, CDR2 ANQGSEA. V was shortened by 3 bases and J by 4 bases, with 10 bases between the two germline ends. There are 12 residues in the CDR3. The CDR3 is CSVEAGKYEQYF. DNA of the CDR3: TGCAGCGTTGAGGCAGGAAAATACGAGCAGTACTTC.

J is TRBJ2-1 and V is TRBV5-1; TRBD2 agrees at 15 bases. There are 14 residues in the CDR3. CDR1 and CDR2 (germline): SGHRS, YFSETQ. V was pared by 4 bases and J by 9 bases, with 2 bases of the junction left unmatched. The CDR3 DNA reads TGCGCCAGCAGCCCGGGACTAGCGGGAGGTGAGCAGTTCTTC. Its translation: CASSPGLAGGEQFF.

The rearrangement uses TRBV6-4 and TRBJ2-1; D is ambiguous. Trimming removed 4 bases from V and 2 bases from J, with 6 bases in between. Germline loops: CDR1 MRHNA, CDR2 SNTAGT. The CDR3 runs 13 residues. DNA for the CDR3: TGTGCCAGCAGTGTGACAACCTACAATGAGCAGTTCTTC. This translates into CASSVTTYNEQFF.

CDR3 DNA: TGCAGTGCTAGTGAATTTACTAGCGGGGAAGAGACCCAGTACTTC. Its translation is CSASEFTSGEETQYF. The chain recombines TRBV20-1 with TRBJ2-5; 10 positions match TRBD2. The germline V gene encodes CDR1 DFQATT and CDR2 SNEGSKA (reference sequence). Germline trimming cut 3 bases from V and 3 bases from J; bases unmatched to any gene: 7. This CDR3 comprises 15 residues.

This clone was found a few times. The chain recombines TRBV2 with TRBJ1-1; possibly TRBD1 for D (6 bases). The germline CDR1 and CDR2 sequences are SNHLY and FYNNEI. The V gene lost 7 bases and the J gene lost 0 bases, with 12 bases spanning the gap. This CDR3 has 14 amino acids. The CDR3 here is CASTVTGLNTEAFF. CDR3 nucleotide sequence: TGTGCCAGCACCGTTACAGGGTTGAACACTGAAGCTTTCTTT. The full variable domain, in which reference TRBV2 and TRBJ1-1 provide the parts outside the CDR3, is EPEVTQTPSHQVTQMGQEVILRCVPISNHLYFYWYRQILGQKVEFLVSFYNNEISEKSEIFDDQFSVERPDGSNFTLKIRSTKLEDSAMYFCASTVTGLNTEAFFGQGTRLTVV.

This clone has more than one count but fewer than ten. The rearrangement links TRBV25-1 to TRBJ2-3; D may be TRBD1 (7 bases). Germline assignment: CDR1 MGHDK and CDR2 SYGVNS. The germline V and J ends were trimmed by 8 bases and 0 bases, with 15 bases remaining between them. The CDR3 is 15 amino acids. CDR3: CASVPQGRSTDTQYF. CDR3 DNA sequence: TGTGCCAGCGTTCCACAGGGGAGGAGCACAGATACGCAGTATTTT.

The J gene is TRBJ2-5, the V gene TRBV7-3; tentatively, D is TRBD1 (5 bases). In germline, CDR1 is SGHTA, CDR2 FQGTGA. The CDR3 spans 13 residues. Trimming removed 2 bases from V and 3 bases from J, with 7 bases in between. CDR3 sequence: CASSLGQEETQYF. The DNA of the CDR3 is TGTGCCAGCAGCTTAGGACAAGAAGAGACCCAGTACTTC.

In this sample, this clone turned up a few times. The V call is TRBV13, the J call TRBJ2-3; TRBD2 agrees at 9 bases. CDR1 and CDR2 from the germline V gene are PRHDT and FYEKMQ (reference sequence). J gave up 2 bases and V 5 bases, and 5 bases lay outside the gene matches. The CDR3 runs to 15 residues. The CDR3 bases are TGTGCCAGCAGCAGACTAGCGGAGCTCACAGATACGCAGTATTTT. It yields the protein CASSRLAELTDTQYF.

The chain joins TRBV5-1 to TRBJ1-2, with D uncertain. The CDR3 is made up of 14 amino acids. Germline V gives CDR1 SGHRS, CDR2 YFSETQ. The ends were cut back, 4 bases at V and 5 bases at J, with 15 bases in the middle. CDR3 sequence reads: CASSPPTSSYGYTF. CDR3 nucleotides: TGCGCCAGCAGCCCGCCTACCTCCTCTTATGGCTACACCTTC.

The rearrangement joins TRBV5-1 to TRBJ1-1, with TRBD1 matching over 12 bases. CDR3 size: 17 residues. The junction had 13 bases not matched to a gene; V was cut back by 1 base and J by 9 bases. From germline, CDR1 is SGHRS and CDR2 YFSETQ. CDR3 in DNA: TGCGCCAGCAGCTTGACCCCGGGACAGGGGGCGTTTTTTCAAGCTTTCTTT. Translation: CASSLTPGQGAFFQAFF. Complete variable domain (other parts from reference TRBV5-1 and TRBJ1-1): KAGVTQTPRYLIKTRGQQVTLSCSPISGHRSVSWYQQTPGQGLQFLFEYFSETQRNKGNFPGRFSGRQFSNSRSEMNVSTLELGDSALYLCASSLTPGQGAFFQAFFGQGTRLTVV.

The chain combines TRBV28 with TRBJ1-5; D perhaps matches TRBD1 (6 bases). The CDR3 runs 15 residues. The V and J ends lost 2 bases and 5 bases respectively, with 13 bases between them. Germline CDR1 reads MDHEN; CDR2 reads SYDVKM. CDR3 DNA: TGTGCCAGCAGTTTAGCAGGGGCCAAGTATCAGCCCCAGCATTTT. It translates to CASSLAGAKYQPQHF.

V usage is TRBV19 and J usage is TRBJ1-1; 7 nucleotides align to TRBD1. Germline V gives CDR1 LNHDA, CDR2 SQIVND (reference sequence). With 5 bases clipped from V and 0 bases from J, the junction kept 12 bases outside the gene matches. The CDR3 is 17 residues long. Written as DNA, the CDR3 is TGTGCCAGTAGTGGGGATACAGGGGCGCGCATGAACACTGAAGCTTTCTTT. Protein: CASSGDTGARMNTEAFF.

The gene calls are TRBV11-2 and TRBJ2-2, with D perhaps TRBD2 (5 bases). In germline, CDR1 is SGHAT, CDR2 FQNNGV. V lost 3 bases and J 6 bases, leaving 11 bases between the germline ends. The CDR3 loop spans 14 amino acids. The CDR3 region is CASSLELVAGELFF. The CDR3 DNA reads as TGTGCCAGCAGCTTGGAACTAGTGGCCGGGGAGCTGTTTTTT. The full variable domain, with the rest looked up from reference TRBV11-2 and TRBJ2-2, is EAGVAQSPRYKIIEKRQSVAFWCNPISGHATLYWYQQILGQGPKLLIQFQNNGVVDDSQLPKDRFSAERLKGVDSTLKIQPAKLEDSAVYLCASSLELVAGELFFGEGSRLTVL.